The clone carrying this T cell receptor beta chain has a handful of counts. The record originates from a study of blood T cell repertoires in COVID-19. For the study at large: Sites in the United States, Italy and Spain provided acute and convalescent COVID-19 samples. Nucleic acid was either cDNA or gDNA, and it came from T cells, B-cell-depleted T cells, or PBMCs.

As originally analysed: Reference gene primer amplification gave nucleated cell count estimates. Profiled with immunoSEQ multiplex PCR; TCRdb holds only in-frame clones, not every one. Clone size and V and J calls were adopted from that table, with D and trimming inferred from the DNA. The sample lists about 58,000 clones; roughly 71% were seen once. Losses at the gene ends were 8 bases for V and 6 bases for J; bases not matched to a gene: 4. The CDR3 loop spans 13 amino acids. This clonotype originated in a human donor in a cohort sampled during active COVID-19. The chain carries TRBV12-3 or TRBV12-4 and TRBJ1-1, with 12 positions matching TRBD1. Sequenced material: peripheral blood. CDR3 nucleotides: TGTGCCAGCGCTGGGACAGGGGGCCCTGAAGCTTTCTTT. Its protein is CASAGTGGPEAFF.